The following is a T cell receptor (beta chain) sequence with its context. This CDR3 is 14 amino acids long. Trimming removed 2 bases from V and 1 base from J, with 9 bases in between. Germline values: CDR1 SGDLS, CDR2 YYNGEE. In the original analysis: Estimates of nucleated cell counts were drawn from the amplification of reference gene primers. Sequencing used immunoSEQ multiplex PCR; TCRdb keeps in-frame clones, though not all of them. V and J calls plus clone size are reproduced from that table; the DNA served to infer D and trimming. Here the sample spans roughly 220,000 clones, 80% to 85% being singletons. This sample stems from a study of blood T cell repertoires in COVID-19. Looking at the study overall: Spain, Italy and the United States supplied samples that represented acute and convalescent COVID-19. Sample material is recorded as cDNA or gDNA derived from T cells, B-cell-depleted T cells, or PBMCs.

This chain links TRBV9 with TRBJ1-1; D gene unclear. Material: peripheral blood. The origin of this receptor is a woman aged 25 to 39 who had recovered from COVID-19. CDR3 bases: TGTGCCAGCAGCGTTAACAACCAGAACACTGAAGCTTTCTTT. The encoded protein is CASSVNNQNTEAFF.